These T cell receptor beta chains were read from a single sample in a study of shared clonotypes between healthy human individuals. Clones were read by immunoSEQ multiplex PCR, and TCRdb kept only the in-frame ones, dropping some. The sample yields some 2,000,000 clones, roughly 94% seen once. Sequenced input: naive CD8+ T cells sorted from blood. Every receptor here comes from a man younger than 35 in good health. CDR3s include the opening cysteine and the closing phenylalanine or tryptophan. The D gene is left open where the match is weak. Only some rows state a clone size, as once, few, many or a class for expanded clones.

clone size	D gene	V gene	J gene	CDR3 protein	CDR3 DNA
-	-	TRBV2	TRBJ1-1	CASSEGIWGPTEAFF	TGTGCCAGCAGTGAAGGGATTTGGGGGCCAACTGAAGCTTTCTTT
once	-	TRBV18	TRBJ1-2	CATLENYGYTF	TGTGCCACCCTGGAGAACTATGGCTACACCTTC
-	-	TRBV19	TRBJ1-5	CASSLGEGQPQHF	TGTGCCAGTAGTCTAGGGGAGGGCCAGCCCCAGCATTTT
-	-	TRBV6-4	TRBJ1-2	CASSDLRGRAAYGYTF	TGTGCCAGCAGTGATTTAAGGGGGAGGGCCGCTTATGGCTACACCTTC
-	-	TRBV6-5	TRBJ2-2	CASSLASSTGELFF	TGTGCCAGCTCCCTAGCCTCGAGCACCGGGGAGCTGTTTTTT
-	-	TRBV2	TRBJ2-1	CASSDTGVKNEQFF	TGTGCCAGCAGTGATACAGGTGTTAAGAATGAGCAGTTCTTC
-	-	TRBV27	TRBJ2-3	CASSRGATVDTQYF	TGTGCCAGCAGTCGTGGGGCAACCGTAGATACGCAGTATTTT
-	-	TRBV7-9	TRBJ1-2	CASSLGDVSPYGYTF	TGTGCCAGCAGCTTAGGGGACGTTTCACCCTATGGCTACACCTTC
-	-	TRBV27	TRBJ1-6	CASTNHLMGVEALHF	TGTGCCAGCACCAACCATCTCATGGGAGTTGAAGCCCTCCACTTT
-	-	TRBV5-6	TRBJ1-2	CASSSQSLDNYGYTF	TGTGCCAGCAGCTCCCAATCCTTGGATAACTATGGCTACACCTTC
-	-	TRBV6-5	TRBJ2-7	CASRTDEQYF	TGTGCCAGCAGAACAGACGAGCAGTACTTC
-	TRBD1	TRBV7-9	TRBJ2-7	CASSLRGPGTAYEQYF	TGTGCCAGCAGCTTAAGGGGCCCTGGGACAGCCTACGAGCAGTACTTC
-	-	TRBV15	TRBJ1-1	CATSISANTEAFF	TGTGCCACCAGCATCTCTGCGAACACTGAAGCTTTCTTT
once	-	TRBV21-1	TRBJ2-5	CASSKGQVGQETQYF	TGTGCCAGCAGCAAGGGACAGGTCGGCCAAGAGACCCAGTACTTC
-	TRBD2	TRBV19	TRBJ2-2	CASSPFGLADTGELFF	TGTGCCAGTAGCCCTTTTGGACTAGCGGACACCGGGGAGCTGTTTTTT
-	TRBD1	TRBV5-4	TRBJ2-3	CASSLIGTAADTQYF	TGTGCCAGCAGCTTGATTGGGACAGCCGCAGATACGCAGTATTTT
-	TRBD1	TRBV7-9	TRBJ1-5	CASSRTGDINQPQHF	TGTGCCAGCAGCCGGACAGGCGACATTAATCAGCCCCAGCATTTT
-	TRBD2	TRBV13	TRBJ2-7	CASSPGLGEGDEQYF	TGTGCCAGCAGCCCAGGACTAGGAGAAGGCGACGAGCAGTACTTC
-	-	TRBV4-1	TRBJ2-5	CASSQGARTGETQYF	TGCGCCAGCAGCCAAGGAGCTAGAACAGGGGAGACCCAGTACTTC
-	-	TRBV28	TRBJ2-5	CASRATGSGETQYF	TGTGCCAGCCGAGCAACGGGTTCAGGCGAGACCCAGTACTTC
-	TRBD1	TRBV7-2	TRBJ2-6	CASSLYTGDPGANVLTF	TGTGCCAGCAGCCTTTACACAGGGGATCCTGGGGCCAACGTCCTGACTTTC
-	-	TRBV19	TRBJ1-2	CASSRIGEWSYGYTF	TGTGCCAGTAGTCGAATTGGGGAATGGAGCTATGGCTACACCTTC
-	TRBD2	TRBV6-5	TRBJ2-5	CASSYGGGLGETQYF	TGTGCCAGCAGTTACGGGGGAGGGCTTGGGGAGACCCAGTACTTC
-	TRBD1	TRBV5-1	TRBJ1-1	CASSLGTGETEAFF	TGCGCCAGCAGCTTGGGGACAGGGGAAACTGAAGCTTTCTTT
-	TRBD1	TRBV29-1	TRBJ2-7	CSVESLQGAYEQYF	TGCAGCGTTGAATCGCTGCAGGGGGCCTACGAGCAGTACTTC
-	TRBD1	TRBV4-1	TRBJ2-7	CASSQLLGQGHHEQYF	TGCGCCAGCAGCCAACTCCTAGGACAGGGCCACCACGAGCAGTACTTC
-	TRBD1	TRBV5-6	TRBJ1-5	CASSLGGTGGPQPQHF	TGTGCCAGCAGCTTGGGAGGGACAGGGGGCCCTCAGCCCCAGCATTTT
-	-	TRBV5-6	TRBJ1-2	CASSSGAILSGYTF	TGTGCCAGCAGCTCGGGGGCCATTCTTTCTGGCTACACCTTC
once	-	TRBV7-3	TRBJ2-5	CASSLSGVEETQYF	TGTGCCAGCAGCCTATCGGGGGTAGAAGAGACCCAGTACTTC
-	TRBD2	TRBV28	TRBJ2-5	CASSVSGAGTQYF	TGTGCCAGCAGCGTTAGCGGGGCTGGGACCCAGTACTTC
-	-	TRBV5-4	TRBJ2-7	CASSLSGPAYEQYF	TGTGCCAGCAGCTTAAGCGGACCCGCCTACGAGCAGTACTTC
-	-	TRBV19	TRBJ2-1	CASSTDTSPYNEQFF	TGTGCCAGTAGTACGGACACGTCTCCTTACAATGAGCAGTTCTTC
once	-	TRBV6-6	TRBJ2-4	CASSPGLGQNIQYF	TGTGCCAGTTCCCCGGGACTGGGACAAAACATTCAGTACTTC
-	-	TRBV19	TRBJ1-1	CASTAGVEAFF	TGTGCCAGTACCGCGGGAGTTGAAGCTTTCTTT
-	TRBD1	TRBV2	TRBJ2-7	CASREGQGAYEQYF	TGTGCCAGCAGGGAGGGACAGGGGGCCTACGAGCAGTACTTC
-	TRBD2	TRBV6-5	TRBJ2-1	CASNVAGSHEQFF	TGTGCCAGCAACGTAGCGGGGTCCCATGAGCAGTTCTTC
-	TRBD2	TRBV9	TRBJ2-2	CASSDVAGDAGELFF	TGTGCCAGCAGCGATGTAGCGGGGGATGCCGGGGAGCTGTTTTTT
-	TRBD2	TRBV7-9	TRBJ2-3	CASSLISLAGGDTQYF	TGTGCCAGCAGCTTGATTTCACTAGCGGGAGGGGATACGCAGTATTTT
-	-	TRBV4-3	TRBJ1-2	CASSQILGTDGYTF	TGCGCCAGCAGCCAGATATTGGGGACCGATGGCTACACCTTC
once	-	TRBV27	TRBJ1-4	CASSFQGANEKLFF	TGTGCCAGCAGTTTCCAGGGAGCTAATGAAAAACTGTTTTTT
once	TRBD1	TRBV4-3	TRBJ1-1	CASSQDPQGEGRTEAFF	TGCGCCAGCAGCCAAGATCCTCAGGGGGAGGGGCGGACTGAAGCTTTCTTT
-	-	TRBV6-5	TRBJ2-5	CASSYGLAETQYF	TGTGCCAGCAGTTACGGACTCGCGGAGACCCAGTACTTC
-	-	TRBV29-1	TRBJ1-3	CSVENLGNTIYF	TGCAGCGTCGAGAATCTTGGAAACACCATATATTTT
-	TRBD2	TRBV19	TRBJ2-3	CASSMAGTMSDTQYF	TGTGCCAGTAGTATGGCCGGGACTATGTCAGATACGCAGTATTTT
-	TRBD2	TRBV4-3	TRBJ2-7	CASSQGTSGAYEQYF	TGCGCCAGCAGCCAAGGCACTAGCGGGGCCTACGAGCAGTACTTC
-	-	TRBV11-2	TRBJ2-3	CASLYMSTDTQYF	TGTGCCAGCCTATACATGAGCACAGATACGCAGTATTTT
-	-	TRBV6-5	TRBJ2-7	CASSYREGAYEQYF	TGTGCCAGCAGTTACAGGGAAGGAGCCTACGAGCAGTACTTC
-	TRBD2	TRBV2	TRBJ2-7	CASRLNSGSLYEQYF	TGTGCCAGCAGGCTAAATAGCGGGAGTCTCTACGAGCAGTACTTC